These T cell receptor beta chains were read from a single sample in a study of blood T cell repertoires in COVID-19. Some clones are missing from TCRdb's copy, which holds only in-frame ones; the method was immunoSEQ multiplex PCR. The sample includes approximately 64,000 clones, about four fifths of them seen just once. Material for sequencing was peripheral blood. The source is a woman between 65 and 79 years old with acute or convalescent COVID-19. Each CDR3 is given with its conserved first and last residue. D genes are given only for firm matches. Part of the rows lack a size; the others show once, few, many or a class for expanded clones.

TGTGCCAGTAGCTCCTTAGCGGGTAGCACAGATACGCAGTATTTT | CASSSLAGSTDTQYF | TRBJ2-3 | TRBV19 | . | TRBD2
TGTGCCAGCAGTTACTCTACAGTTAACTATGGCTACACCTTC | CASSYSTVNYGYTF | TRBJ1-2 | TRBV6-5 | . | .
TGTGCCAGTAGTATAGAGGGGCACCGCGGGGGGGCTTACAATGAGCAGTTCTTC | CASSIEGHRGGAYNEQFF | TRBJ2-1 | TRBV19 | . | TRBD2
TGTGCCATCAGTGAGTCTGGGTCGGGGCGGGGCATCGAGACCCAGTACTTC | CAISESGSGRGIETQYF | TRBJ2-5 | TRBV10-3 | . | .
TGTGCCAGCAGCTTCTCGGGAGGGGAGACCCAGTACTTC | CASSFSGGETQYF | TRBJ2-5 | TRBV27 | . | TRBD2
TGTGCCTGGAATCTATCCCCGAACACTGAAGCTTTCTTT | CAWNLSPNTEAFF | TRBJ1-1 | TRBV30 | . | .
TGTGCCAGCAGTTCCTCGGACAGGGGTCGCAATCAGCCCCAGCATTTT | CASSSSDRGRNQPQHF | TRBJ1-5 | TRBV28 | . | TRBD1
TGTGCCAGCAGTGAATCCCTCACTAGCACAGATACGCAGTATTTT | CASSESLTSTDTQYF | TRBJ2-3 | TRBV25-1 | few | .
TGTGCCAGCAGCCAGGCTTATAACTATGGCTACACCTTC | CASSQAYNYGYTF | TRBJ1-2 | TRBV3-1/TRBV3-2 | . | .
TGTGCCAGCAGCCCTCGACAGGGGGTTGGGTATGGCTACACCTTC | CASSPRQGVGYGYTF | TRBJ1-2 | TRBV11-2 | . | TRBD1
TGTGCCAGCAGGCCCCAGGGGTTGAATTCACCCCTCCACTTT | CASRPQGLNSPLHF | TRBJ1-6 | TRBV2 | . | .
TGTGCCAGCAGCGCCATGAGGGATGAGCAGTTCTTC | CASSAMRDEQFF | TRBJ2-1 | TRBV2 | few | .
TGTGCCAGCAGCTCGACGGGCGAGCAGTACTTC | CASSSTGEQYF | TRBJ2-7 | TRBV3-1/TRBV3-2 | once | .
TGTGCCAGCAGCTCCTTCGGGGACTTCCAAGAGACCCAGTACTTC | CASSSFGDFQETQYF | TRBJ2-5 | TRBV11-3 | . | .
TGTGCCAGCAGCTTGCGGTACCAAGAGACCCAGTACTTC | CASSLRYQETQYF | TRBJ2-5 | TRBV5-6 | . | .
TGTGCCAGCTCCGGGACTTCCACCACCTACGAGCAGTACTTC | CASSGTSTTYEQYF | TRBJ2-7 | TRBV18 | . | .
TGTGCCAGCAGCTTAGCGCTAGGCAACAGCGGGAACGGCTACACCTTC | CASSLALGNSGNGYTF | TRBJ1-2 | TRBV7-2 | . | .
TGTGCCAGCAGTGAAGGGACAGGCGTGGGAAACACCATATATTTT | CASSEGTGVGNTIYF | TRBJ1-3 | TRBV25-1 | once | TRBD1
TGTGCCAGCAGCTTAGCCGGGGGAGCCAACACCGGGGAGCTGTTTTTT | CASSLAGGANTGELFF | TRBJ2-2 | TRBV7-2 | . | .
TGTGCCAGTAGTACTCATGCCAGGGCAAGCAATGAGCAGTTCTTC | CASSTHARASNEQFF | TRBJ2-1 | TRBV19 | . | .
TGTGCCAGCAGTACGAAGAGGGTAGAGGCCCAGCATTTT | CASSTKRVEAQHF | TRBJ1-5 | TRBV2 | . | .
TGTGCCAGCAGCTTAGATCGGGGGGAGTACAATGAGCAGTTCTTC | CASSLDRGEYNEQFF | TRBJ2-1 | TRBV11-3 | . | TRBD2
TGTGCCAGCAGTCTCTTAGCCCCAACTTCTCAGCCCCAGCATTTT | CASSLLAPTSQPQHF | TRBJ1-5 | TRBV27 | . | .
TGTGCCAGCAGCTCCAGCCGACTAGTTTATAGCACAGATACGCAGTATTTT | CASSSSRLVYSTDTQYF | TRBJ2-3 | TRBV28 | few | .
TGTGCCAGCAGTGAAGAGCCCATTGGACAGGTTTACAATGAGCAGTTCTTC | CASSEEPIGQVYNEQFF | TRBJ2-1 | TRBV6-1 | . | TRBD1
TGTGCCAGTAGTAGGGGACAGAGATACAATGAGCAGTTCTTC | CASSRGQRYNEQFF | TRBJ2-1 | TRBV19 | once | TRBD1
TGCAGTGCTAGTCCGACAGGGAATGAGCAGTTCTTC | CSASPTGNEQFF | TRBJ2-1 | TRBV20-1 | once | TRBD1
TGTGCCATCAGTGAGTCTGGACAGGGGATGAACACCGGGGAGCTGTTTTTT | CAISESGQGMNTGELFF | TRBJ2-2 | TRBV10-3 | . | TRBD1
TGTGCCAGACCCAAGTACAGGGGGCGTAGCACCGGGGAGCTGTTTTTT | CARPKYRGRSTGELFF | TRBJ2-2 | TRBV14 | . | TRBD1
TGTGCCAGCAGCAGCCGCGCGGGAGCCTACAATGAGCAGTTCTTC | CASSSRAGAYNEQFF | TRBJ2-1 | TRBV21-1 | . | .
TGCAGTGCCGGGAGGGACGCGGGCTACACCTTC | CSAGRDAGYTF | TRBJ1-2 | TRBV20-1 | . | .
TGTGCCAGCAGCTTCGAGGCGGACCAGTACTTC | CASSFEADQYF | TRBJ2-5 | TRBV7-2 | . | .
TGTGCCAGCAGTGACTTTGCGGGAGACAATGAGCAGTTCTTC | CASSDFAGDNEQFF | TRBJ2-1 | TRBV25-1 | . | TRBD2
TGTGCCAGCAGCTCGAGACAGGGGGTTGATGAGCAGTTCTTC | CASSSRQGVDEQFF | TRBJ2-1 | TRBV11-3 | . | TRBD1
TGTGCCAGCTGGGAGGGCGGTCAGCCCCAGCATTTT | CASWEGGQPQHF | TRBJ1-5 | TRBV19 | . | .
TGTGCCAGCAGCTTAGGGGGACAGACTTACCAAGAGACCCAGTACTTC | CASSLGGQTYQETQYF | TRBJ2-5 | TRBV7-9 | . | TRBD1
TGCGCCAGCAGCGTGGACAGGCAAGGGACCCAGTACTTC | CASSVDRQGTQYF | TRBJ2-5 | TRBV5-1 | . | TRBD1
TGTGCCAGCAGCCCGGGTGTACCAGGGGGATGGCGGGATACGCAGTATTTT | CASSPGVPGGWRDTQYF | TRBJ2-3 | TRBV14 | few | TRBD1
TGTGCCAGCAGCCAAGATCGGGGGAGGTCACCCCTCCACTTT | CASSQDRGRSPLHF | TRBJ1-6 | TRBV14 | once | .
TGTGCCAGCACCTCAGCGGAGGGGGGGACTTACAATGAGCAGTTCTTC | CASTSAEGGTYNEQFF | TRBJ2-1 | TRBV27 | . | .
TGTGCCAGCAGCCCGACAGGAATCTATGGCTACACCTTC | CASSPTGIYGYTF | TRBJ1-2 | TRBV6-5 | . | .
TGTGCCAGCAGCTTGGAACTAGCCTCCTACAATGAGCAGTTCTTC | CASSLELASYNEQFF | TRBJ2-1 | TRBV5-4 | . | .
TGCGCCAGCAGCCAAGATGGGCTAGCGGGAGCTGAGACCCAGTACTTC | CASSQDGLAGAETQYF | TRBJ2-5 | TRBV4-1 | . | TRBD2
TGTGCCAGCAGTTCCCTAACGACAGGGGGGCAGCCCCAGCATTTT | CASSSLTTGGQPQHF | TRBJ1-5 | TRBV6-5 | . | TRBD1
TGTGCCAGCAGCCAAGACGGGGGGTCGGCTGGGGCCAACGTCCTGACTTTC | CASSQDGGSAGANVLTF | TRBJ2-6 | TRBV3-1/TRBV3-2 | once | TRBD2
TGCAGCGCGGGAGAACAGGGAACGGGCTACACCTTC | CSAGEQGTGYTF | TRBJ1-2 | TRBV29-1 | few | .
TGTGCCAGCAGCCCGTATGGGAGGGGTACCGTTGAGCAGTTCTTC | CASSPYGRGTVEQFF | TRBJ2-1 | TRBV6-2/TRBV6-3 | . | TRBD2
TGTGCCAGCAGCTTAGTCCAGGGTCTCAACACCGGGGAGCTGTTTTTT | CASSLVQGLNTGELFF | TRBJ2-2 | TRBV7-2 | . | .
TGTGCCAGCAGCGTAGGCTCTACCAGCACAGATACGCAGTATTTT | CASSVGSTSTDTQYF | TRBJ2-3 | TRBV9 | . | .
TGCGCCACGGGACTAGCGGGATCGAATGAGCAGTTCTTC | CATGLAGSNEQFF | TRBJ2-1 | TRBV5-1 | . | TRBD2
TGCGCCAGCAGTGACGACAGGGGGCGCGGCTACACCTTC | CASSDDRGRGYTF | TRBJ1-2 | TRBV10-2 | . | TRBD1
TGTGCCAGCAGCTCTCCCTATCCCGAACAGGGTCACGGGGAGCTGTTTTTT | CASSSPYPEQGHGELFF | TRBJ2-2 | TRBV7-9 | . | .
TGTGCCAGCAGCTTAGCCGGGGGACGAGAGACCCAGTACTTC | CASSLAGGRETQYF | TRBJ2-5 | TRBV7-2 | . | .
TGTGCCAGTAGTCCAGCGGGACAGGTCTATGGCTACACCTTC | CASSPAGQVYGYTF | TRBJ1-2 | TRBV19 | . | TRBD1
TGTGCCAGCAGTGAACGCTCTGGGGCCAACGTCCTGACTTTC | CASSERSGANVLTF | TRBJ2-6 | TRBV2 | once | .
TGTGCCAGCAGCTTGTACACCTTAATGAACACTGAAGCTTTCTTT | CASSLYTLMNTEAFF | TRBJ1-1 | TRBV5-6 | . | .
TGTGCCAGCAGTACCACGGGGACAGATACGCAGTATTTT | CASSTTGTDTQYF | TRBJ2-3 | TRBV12-3/TRBV12-4 | . | .
TGTGCCTGGAGCTCTGGGGGCCTTAGGGAGCAGTACTTC | CAWSSGGLREQYF | TRBJ2-7 | TRBV30 | few | .
TGTGCCAGCAGCCAAGTGAGGGGCAGCGGGACAATCTACGAGCAGTACTTC | CASSQVRGSGTIYEQYF | TRBJ2-7 | TRBV3-1/TRBV3-2 | . | .